This note documents a single T cell receptor beta chain sequence. Its antigen is not identified. These data originate in a study of T-cell reconstitution after alpha-beta-depleted transplantation in children. V was clipped by 4 bases and J by 0 bases, with 13 bases between them. This CDR3 is 14 amino acids long. Germline V gene data show CDR1 as SQVTM and CDR2 as ANQGSEA. As it was prepared, the TCRbeta library received unique molecular identifiers. TCRdb passed the PCR reads through MiXCR, listing each CDR3 protein once. Of 250,000 to 350,000 distinct CDR3 sequences listed, 20% to 30% were seen once; the top ten hold 9.5% to 12%. Study conclusions and caveats: There were reportedly several hundred expanded graft clones from which alpha-beta T cells came about two months after transplant. Some patients' high day-60 TCRbeta diversity was attributed to recipient cells surviving conditioning. The main origin of T-cell counts and diversity one year after transplant was newly produced T cells.

This TCR derives from a male patient aged 10 to 17 who had a stem cell transplant for acute lymphoblastic leukemia, so the T cells may come from the graft donor. Sequenced material: PBMCs, mostly from graft donor cells, taken 180 days after TCRalphabeta/CD19-depleted stem cell transplant. The genes are TRBV29-1 and TRBJ2-7, with D perhaps TRBD2 (5 bases). The CDR3 loop reads CSVVSGSDSYEQYF. The CDR3, as DNA: TGCAGCGTTGTGTCGGGGAGCGACTCCTACGAGCAGTACTTC.